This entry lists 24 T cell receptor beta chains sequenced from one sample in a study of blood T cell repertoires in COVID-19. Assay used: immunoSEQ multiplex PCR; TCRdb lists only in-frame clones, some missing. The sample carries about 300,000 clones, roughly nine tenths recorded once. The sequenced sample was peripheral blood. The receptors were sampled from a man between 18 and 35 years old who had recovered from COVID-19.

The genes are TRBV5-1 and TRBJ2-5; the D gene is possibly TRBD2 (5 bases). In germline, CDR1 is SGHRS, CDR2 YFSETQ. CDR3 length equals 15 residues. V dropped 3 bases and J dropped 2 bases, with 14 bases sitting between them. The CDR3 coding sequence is TGCGCCAGCAGCTCCGCCGGGATATTACAAGAGACCCAGTACTTC. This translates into CASSSAGILQETQYF.

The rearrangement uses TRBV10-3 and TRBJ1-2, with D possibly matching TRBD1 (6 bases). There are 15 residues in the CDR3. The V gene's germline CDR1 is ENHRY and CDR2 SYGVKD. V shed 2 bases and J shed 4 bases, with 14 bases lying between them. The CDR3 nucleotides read TGTGCCATCAGTGAGGCCCTGGACAGTTTCTATGGCTACACCTTC. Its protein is CAISEALDSFYGYTF.

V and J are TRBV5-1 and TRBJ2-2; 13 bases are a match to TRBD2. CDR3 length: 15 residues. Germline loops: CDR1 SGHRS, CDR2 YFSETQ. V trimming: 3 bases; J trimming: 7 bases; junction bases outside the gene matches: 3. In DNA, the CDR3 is TGCGCCAGCAGCTCCTGGACTAGCGGGGGCGGGGAGCTGTTTTTT. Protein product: CASSSWTSGGGELFF.

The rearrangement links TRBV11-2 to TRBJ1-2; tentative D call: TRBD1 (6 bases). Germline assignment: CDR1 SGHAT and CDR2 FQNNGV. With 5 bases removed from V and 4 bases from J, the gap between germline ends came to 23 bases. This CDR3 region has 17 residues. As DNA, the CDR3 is TGTGCCAGCAGCCAAATTGGGCGGGGGGCGCTTACCTATGGCTACACCTTC. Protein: CASSQIGRGALTYGYTF. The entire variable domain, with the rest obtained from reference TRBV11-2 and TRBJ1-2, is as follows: EAGVAQSPRYKIIEKRQSVAFWCNPISGHATLYWYQQILGQGPKLLIQFQNNGVVDDSQLPKDRFSAERLKGVDSTLKIQPAKLEDSAVYLCASSQIGRGALTYGYTFGSGTRLTVV.

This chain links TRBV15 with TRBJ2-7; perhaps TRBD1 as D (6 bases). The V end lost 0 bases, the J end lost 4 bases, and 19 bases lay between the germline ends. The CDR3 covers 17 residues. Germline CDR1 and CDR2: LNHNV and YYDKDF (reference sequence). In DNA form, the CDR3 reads TGTGCCACCAGCAGAGATGAGGGGGAGACGGAGTCATACGAGCAGTACTTC. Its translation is CATSRDEGETESYEQYF.

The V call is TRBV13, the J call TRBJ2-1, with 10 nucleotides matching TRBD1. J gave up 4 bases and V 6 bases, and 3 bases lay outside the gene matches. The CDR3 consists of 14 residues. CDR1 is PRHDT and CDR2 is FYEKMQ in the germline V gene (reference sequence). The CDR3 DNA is TGTGCCAGCAGGGACAGGGGGTTTTACAATGAGCAGTTCTTC. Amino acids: CASRDRGFYNEQFF.

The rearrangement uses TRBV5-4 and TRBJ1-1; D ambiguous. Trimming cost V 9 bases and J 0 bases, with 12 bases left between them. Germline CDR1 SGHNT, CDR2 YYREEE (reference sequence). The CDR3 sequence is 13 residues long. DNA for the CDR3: TGTGCCACCACACTAGGGATGAACACTGAAGCTTTCTTT. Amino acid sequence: CATTLGMNTEAFF.

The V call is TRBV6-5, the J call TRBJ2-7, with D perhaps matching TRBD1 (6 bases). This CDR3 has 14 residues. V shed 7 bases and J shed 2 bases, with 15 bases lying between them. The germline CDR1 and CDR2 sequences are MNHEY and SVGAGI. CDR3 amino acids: CASIQNRAPYEQYF. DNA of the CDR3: TGTGCCAGCATACAAAACAGGGCGCCCTACGAGCAGTACTTC.

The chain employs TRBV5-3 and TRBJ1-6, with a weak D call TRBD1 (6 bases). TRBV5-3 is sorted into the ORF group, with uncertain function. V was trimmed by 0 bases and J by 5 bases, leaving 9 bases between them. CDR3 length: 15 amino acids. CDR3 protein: CARSLGSGDNSPLHF. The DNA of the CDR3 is TGTGCCAGAAGCTTGGGTTCAGGGGATAATTCACCCCTCCACTTT.

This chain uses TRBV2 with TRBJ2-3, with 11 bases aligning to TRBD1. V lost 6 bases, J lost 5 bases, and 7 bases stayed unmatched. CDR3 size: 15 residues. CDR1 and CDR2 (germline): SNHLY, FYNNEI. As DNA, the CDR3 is TGTGCCAGCAGAGCTGGACAGGGGGCAGGAGATACGCAGTATTTT. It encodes CASRAGQGAGDTQYF. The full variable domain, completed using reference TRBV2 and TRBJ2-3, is EPEVTQTPSHQVTQMGQEVILRCVPISNHLYFYWYRQILGQKVEFLVSFYNNEISEKSEIFDDQFSVERPDGSNFTLKIRSTKLEDSAMYFCASRAGQGAGDTQYFGPGTRLTVL.

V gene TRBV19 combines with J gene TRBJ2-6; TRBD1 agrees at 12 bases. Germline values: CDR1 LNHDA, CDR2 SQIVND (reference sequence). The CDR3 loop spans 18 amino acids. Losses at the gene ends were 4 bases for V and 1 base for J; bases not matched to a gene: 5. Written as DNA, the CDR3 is TGTGCCAGTAGTAACCGGGACAGGGGGCGATCTGGGGCCAACGTCCTGACTTTC. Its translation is CASSNRDRGRSGANVLTF.

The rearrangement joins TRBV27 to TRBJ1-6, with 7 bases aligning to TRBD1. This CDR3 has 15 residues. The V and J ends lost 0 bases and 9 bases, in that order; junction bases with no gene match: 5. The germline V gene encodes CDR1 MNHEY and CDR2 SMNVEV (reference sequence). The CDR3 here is CASSLSSTGVSPLHF. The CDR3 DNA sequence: TGTGCCAGCAGTTTATCCAGTACAGGGGTTTCACCCCTCCACTTT.

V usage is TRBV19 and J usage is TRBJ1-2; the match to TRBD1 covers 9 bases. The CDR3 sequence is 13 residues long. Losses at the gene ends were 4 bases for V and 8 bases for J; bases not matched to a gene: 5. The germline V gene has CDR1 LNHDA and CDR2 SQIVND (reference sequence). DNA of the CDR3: TGTGCCAGTAGTACCCGGACAGGGGCCGGCTACACCTTC. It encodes CASSTRTGAGYTF. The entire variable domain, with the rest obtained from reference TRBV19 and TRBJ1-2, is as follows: DGGITQSPKYLFRKEGQNVTLSCEQNLNHDAMYWYRQDPGQGLRLIYYSQIVNDFQKGDIAEGYSVSREKKESFPLTVTSAQKNPTAFYLCASSTRTGAGYTFGSGTRLTVV.

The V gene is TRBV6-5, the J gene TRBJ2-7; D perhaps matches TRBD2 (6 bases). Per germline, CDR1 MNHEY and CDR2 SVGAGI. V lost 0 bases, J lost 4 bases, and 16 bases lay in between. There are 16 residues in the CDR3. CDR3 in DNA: TGTGCCAGCAGTTACTCGAGACAAGCCGGGACTTACGAGCAGTACTTC. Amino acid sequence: CASSYSRQAGTYEQYF.

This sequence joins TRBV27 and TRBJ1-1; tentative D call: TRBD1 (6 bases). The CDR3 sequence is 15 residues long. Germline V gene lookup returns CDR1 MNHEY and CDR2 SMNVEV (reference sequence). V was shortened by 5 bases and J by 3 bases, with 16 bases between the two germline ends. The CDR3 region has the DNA TGTGCCAGCAGTGCCAACAGGGAGAGAGACACTGAAGCTTTCTTT. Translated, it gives CASSANRERDTEAFF.

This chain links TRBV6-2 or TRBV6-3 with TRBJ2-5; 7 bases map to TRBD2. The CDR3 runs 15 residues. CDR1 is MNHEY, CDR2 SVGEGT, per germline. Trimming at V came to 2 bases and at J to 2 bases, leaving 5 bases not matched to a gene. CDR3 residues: CASSYLGRGQETQYF. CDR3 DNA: TGTGCCAGCAGTTACCTAGGGAGGGGACAAGAGACCCAGTACTTC.

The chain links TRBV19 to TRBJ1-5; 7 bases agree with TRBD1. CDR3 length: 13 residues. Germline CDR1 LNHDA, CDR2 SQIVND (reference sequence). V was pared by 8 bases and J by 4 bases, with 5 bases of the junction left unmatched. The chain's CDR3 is CASARQGNQPQHF. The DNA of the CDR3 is TGTGCCAGTGCTAGACAGGGTAATCAGCCCCAGCATTTT.

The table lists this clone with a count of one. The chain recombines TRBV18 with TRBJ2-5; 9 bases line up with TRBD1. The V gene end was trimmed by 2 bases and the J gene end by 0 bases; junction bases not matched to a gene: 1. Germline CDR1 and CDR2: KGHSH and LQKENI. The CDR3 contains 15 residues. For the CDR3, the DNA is TGTGCCAGCTCACCAGGGACAGGGCACCAAGAGACCCAGTACTTC. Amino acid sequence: CASSPGTGHQETQYF.

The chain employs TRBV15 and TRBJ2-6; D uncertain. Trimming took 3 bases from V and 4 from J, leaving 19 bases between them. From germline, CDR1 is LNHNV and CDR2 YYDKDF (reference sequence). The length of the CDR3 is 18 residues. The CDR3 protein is CATSSEIGWARGANVLTF. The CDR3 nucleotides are TGTGCCACCAGCAGTGAGATTGGGTGGGCGCGAGGGGCCAACGTCCTGACTTTC.

The CDR3, as DNA: TGTGCCAGCAGCCAAGGGGGACAGACCCACTACGAGCAGTACTTC. Residues: CASSQGGQTHYEQYF. The chain combines TRBV3-1 (or the pseudogene TRBV3-2) with TRBJ2-7; 7 nucleotides align to TRBD1. The CDR3 consists of 15 residues. V dropped 1 base and J dropped 3; count of bases not matched to a gene: 6. CDR1 and CDR2 (germline): LGHDT, YNNKEL (reference sequence).

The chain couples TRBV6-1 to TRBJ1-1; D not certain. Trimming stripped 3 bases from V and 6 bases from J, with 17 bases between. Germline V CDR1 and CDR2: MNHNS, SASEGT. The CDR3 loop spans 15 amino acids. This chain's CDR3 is CASSDGSDGFPEAFF. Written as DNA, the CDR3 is TGTGCCAGCAGTGACGGCAGCGACGGGTTCCCTGAAGCTTTCTTT.

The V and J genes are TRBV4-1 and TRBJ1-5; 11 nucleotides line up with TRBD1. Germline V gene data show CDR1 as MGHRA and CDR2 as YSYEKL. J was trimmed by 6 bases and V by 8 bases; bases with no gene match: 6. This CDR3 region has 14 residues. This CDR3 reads CASSRDRGSQPQHF. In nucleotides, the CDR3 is TGCGCCAGCTCCCGGGACAGGGGGTCTCAGCCCCAGCATTTT.

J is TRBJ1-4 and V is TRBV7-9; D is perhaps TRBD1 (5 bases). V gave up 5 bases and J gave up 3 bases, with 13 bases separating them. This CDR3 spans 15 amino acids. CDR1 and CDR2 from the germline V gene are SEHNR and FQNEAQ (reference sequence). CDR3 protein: CASSRPRAANEKLFF. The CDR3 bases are TGTGCCAGCAGCCGCCCCAGGGCAGCTAATGAAAAACTGTTTTTT.

The DNA of the CDR3 is TGTGCCAGCAGCCAAGATCTAGGCCAGCTGAACACCGGGGAGCTGTTTTTT. Amino acids: CASSQDLGQLNTGELFF. The rearrangement uses TRBV4-2 and TRBJ2-2; D is unclear. The germline V gene encodes CDR1 LGHNA and CDR2 YNFKEQ. Trimming stripped 0 bases from V and 1 base from J, with 12 bases between. The CDR3 contains 17 residues.